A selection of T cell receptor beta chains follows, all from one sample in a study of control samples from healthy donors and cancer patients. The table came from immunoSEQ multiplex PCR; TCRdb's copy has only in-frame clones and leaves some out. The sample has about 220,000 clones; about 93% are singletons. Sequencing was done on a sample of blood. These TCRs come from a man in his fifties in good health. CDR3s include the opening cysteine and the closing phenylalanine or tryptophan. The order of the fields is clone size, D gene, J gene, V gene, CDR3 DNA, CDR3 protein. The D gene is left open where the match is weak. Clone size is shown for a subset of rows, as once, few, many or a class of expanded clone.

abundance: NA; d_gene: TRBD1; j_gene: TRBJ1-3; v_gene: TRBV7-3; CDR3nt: TGTGCCAGCAGCCGGGACAGCTCTGGAAACACCATATATTTT; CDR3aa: CASSRDSSGNTIYF
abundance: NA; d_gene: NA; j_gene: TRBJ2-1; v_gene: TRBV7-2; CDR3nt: TGTGCCAGCAGCTTAGTGGGTAGCGACTACAATGAGCAGTTCTTC; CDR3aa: CASSLVGSDYNEQFF
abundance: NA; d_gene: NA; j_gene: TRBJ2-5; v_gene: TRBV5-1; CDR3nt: TGCGCCAGCAGCTTGCCCGGAGGGGAGACCCAGTACTTC; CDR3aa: CASSLPGGETQYF
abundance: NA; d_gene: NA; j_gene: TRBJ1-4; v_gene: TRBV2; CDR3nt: TGTGCCAGCACGGGACGTTCTAATGAAAAACTGTTTTTT; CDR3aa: CASTGRSNEKLFF
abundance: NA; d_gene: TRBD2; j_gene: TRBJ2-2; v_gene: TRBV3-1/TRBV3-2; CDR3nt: TGTGCCAGCCGCCCTACTCGCGGGGGGGCCGGGACCGGGGAGCTGTTTTTT; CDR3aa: CASRPTRGGAGTGELFF
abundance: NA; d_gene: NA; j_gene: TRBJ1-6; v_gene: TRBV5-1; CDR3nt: TGCGCCAGCAGCTTGGAGGGCTCCTATAATTCACCCCTCCACTTT; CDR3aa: CASSLEGSYNSPLHF
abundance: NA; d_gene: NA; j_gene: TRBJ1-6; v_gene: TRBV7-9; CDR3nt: TGTGTCAGCAGCTCGGGACGGAGGTCCTATAATTCACCCCTCCACTTT; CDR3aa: CVSSSGRRSYNSPLHF
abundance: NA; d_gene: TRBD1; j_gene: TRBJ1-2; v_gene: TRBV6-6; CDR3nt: TGTGCCAGCAGTTGGGAGGGGGCGGACTATGGCTACACCTTC; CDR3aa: CASSWEGADYGYTF
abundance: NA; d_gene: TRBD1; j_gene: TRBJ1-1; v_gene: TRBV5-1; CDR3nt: TGCGCCAGCAGCCTGGGGACAGGGAAGTACACTGAAGCTTTCTTT; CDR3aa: CASSLGTGKYTEAFF
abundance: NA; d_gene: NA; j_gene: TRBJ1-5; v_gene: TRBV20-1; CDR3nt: TGCAGTGCTAGTACGACAGGCGATCAGCCCCAGCATTTT; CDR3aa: CSASTTGDQPQHF
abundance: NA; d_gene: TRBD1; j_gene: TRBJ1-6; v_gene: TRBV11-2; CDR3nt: TGTGCCAGCAGCCCGACAGGGACGCATAATTCACCCCTCCACTTT; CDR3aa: CASSPTGTHNSPLHF
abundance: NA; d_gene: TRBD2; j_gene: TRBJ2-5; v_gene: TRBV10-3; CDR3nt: TGTGCCATCAGTGGACCCGGGACTAGCGTCCAAGAGACCCAGTACTTC; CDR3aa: CAISGPGTSVQETQYF
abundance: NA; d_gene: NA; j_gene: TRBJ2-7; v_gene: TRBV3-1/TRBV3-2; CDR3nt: TGTGCCAGCAGCCAAGGATGGACGAACGAGCAGTACTTC; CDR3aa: CASSQGWTNEQYF
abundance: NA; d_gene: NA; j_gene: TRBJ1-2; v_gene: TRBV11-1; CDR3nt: TGTGCCAGCGCCATTACTTGGGGCGGGGATGGCTACACCTTC; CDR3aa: CASAITWGGDGYTF
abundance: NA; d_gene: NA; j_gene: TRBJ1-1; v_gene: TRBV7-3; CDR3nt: TGTGCCAGCAGAGAGACTCAGGGGACTGAAGCTTTCTTT; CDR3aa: CASRETQGTEAFF
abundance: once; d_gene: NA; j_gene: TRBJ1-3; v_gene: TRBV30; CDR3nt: TGTGCCTGGAGTGAGGGCTCGCCGGCCCTCTCTGGAAACACCATATATTTT; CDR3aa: CAWSEGSPALSGNTIYF
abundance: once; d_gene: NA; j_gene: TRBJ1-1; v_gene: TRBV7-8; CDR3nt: TGTGCCAGCAGCTTCCTCCAGGCGGAAGCGAACACTGAAGCTTTCTTT; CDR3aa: CASSFLQAEANTEAFF
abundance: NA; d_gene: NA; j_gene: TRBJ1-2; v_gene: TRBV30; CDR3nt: TGTGCCTGGAGTGAAAACCAGGGTAGTGGCTACACCTTC; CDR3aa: CAWSENQGSGYTF
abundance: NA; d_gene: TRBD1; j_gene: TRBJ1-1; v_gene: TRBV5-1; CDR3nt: TGCGCCAGCAGCTTAGGGACAGGGAACACTGAAGCTTTCTTT; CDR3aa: CASSLGTGNTEAFF
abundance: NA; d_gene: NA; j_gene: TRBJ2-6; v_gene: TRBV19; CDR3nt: TGTGCCAGTAGTATAGATGGGGCAGCTATACTATCTGGGGCCAACGTCCTGACTTTC; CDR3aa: CASSIDGAAILSGANVLTF
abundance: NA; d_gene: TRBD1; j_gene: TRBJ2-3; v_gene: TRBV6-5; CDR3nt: TGTGCCAGCAGCTCGCGCGACAGGGGCACAGATACGCAGTATTTT; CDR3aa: CASSSRDRGTDTQYF
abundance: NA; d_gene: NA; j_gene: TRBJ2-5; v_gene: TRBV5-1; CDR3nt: TGCGCCAGCAGCCCGGAGGGTCGGAATCAAAAAGAGACCCAGTACTTC; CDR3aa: CASSPEGRNQKETQYF
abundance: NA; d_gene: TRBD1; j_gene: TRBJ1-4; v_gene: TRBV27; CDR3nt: TGTGCCAGCACCCTCAGGGGGGGAAATGAAAAACTGTTTTTT; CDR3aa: CASTLRGGNEKLFF
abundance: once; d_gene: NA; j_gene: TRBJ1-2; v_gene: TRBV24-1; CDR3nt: TGTGCCTCCAGGAGGGAAGGCTACACCTTC; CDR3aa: CASRREGYTF
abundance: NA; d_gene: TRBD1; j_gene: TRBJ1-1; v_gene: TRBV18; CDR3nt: TGTGCCAGCTCACCTGGGCAGGGGGCGACTGAAGCTTTCTTT; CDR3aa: CASSPGQGATEAFF
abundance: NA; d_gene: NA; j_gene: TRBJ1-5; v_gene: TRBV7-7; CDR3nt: TGTGCTAGCAGTTTAGCGGTAGGGCAGCCCCAGCATTTT; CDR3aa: CASSLAVGQPQHF
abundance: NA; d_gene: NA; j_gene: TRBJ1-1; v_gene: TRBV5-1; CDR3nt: TGCGCCAGCAGCTTGACTGTAGAGGCTGAAGCTTTCTTT; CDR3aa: CASSLTVEAEAFF
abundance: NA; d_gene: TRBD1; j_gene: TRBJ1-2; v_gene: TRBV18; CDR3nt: TGTGCCAGCTCACCCGGACAGGGGGCCGACTATGGCTACACCTTC; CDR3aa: CASSPGQGADYGYTF
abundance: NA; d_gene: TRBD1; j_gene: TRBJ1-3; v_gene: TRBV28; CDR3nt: TGTGCCAGCAGTTCCGGGACAGCTGGAAACACCATATATTTT; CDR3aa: CASSSGTAGNTIYF
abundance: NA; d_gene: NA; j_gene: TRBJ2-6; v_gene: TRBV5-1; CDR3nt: TGCGCCAGCAGCTTGAATGTTGGTGGGGCCAACGTCCTGACTTTC; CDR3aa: CASSLNVGGANVLTF
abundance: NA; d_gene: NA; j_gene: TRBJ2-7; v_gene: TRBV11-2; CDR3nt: TGTGCCAGCAGCTTACTAACACATGGGACGACCTACGAGCAGTACTTC; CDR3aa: CASSLLTHGTTYEQYF
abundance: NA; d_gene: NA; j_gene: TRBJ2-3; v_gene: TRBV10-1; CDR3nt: TGCGCCAGCAGTGACGGGTCTAGCACAGATACGCAGTATTTT; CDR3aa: CASSDGSSTDTQYF
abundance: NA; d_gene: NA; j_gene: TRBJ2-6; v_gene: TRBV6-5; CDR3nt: TGTGCCAGCAGTTACGGGGTCTCTGGGGCCAACGTCCTGACTTTC; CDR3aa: CASSYGVSGANVLTF
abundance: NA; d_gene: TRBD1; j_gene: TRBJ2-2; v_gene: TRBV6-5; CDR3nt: TGTGCCAGCAGGGGACAGGGGAGTTACACCGGGGAGCTGTTTTTT; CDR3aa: CASRGQGSYTGELFF
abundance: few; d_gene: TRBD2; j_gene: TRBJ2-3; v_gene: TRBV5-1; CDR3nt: TGCGCCAGCAGCTTGGTAGGTAGCGGGGGCACAGATACGCAGTATTTT; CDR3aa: CASSLVGSGGTDTQYF
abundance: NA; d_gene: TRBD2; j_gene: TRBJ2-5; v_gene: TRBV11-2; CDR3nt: TGTGCCAGCAGCTTAAGGGCAGCGGGGGTCTCCCAAGAGACCCAGTACTTC; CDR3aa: CASSLRAAGVSQETQYF
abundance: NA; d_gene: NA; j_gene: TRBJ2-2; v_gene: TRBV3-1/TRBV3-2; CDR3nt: TGTGCCAGCAGCCACGGGACTCCTCATCGGGGGGAGCTGTTTTTT; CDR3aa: CASSHGTPHRGELFF
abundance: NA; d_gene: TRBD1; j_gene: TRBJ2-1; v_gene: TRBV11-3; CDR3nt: TGTGCCAGCAGCTCTCCGGGACAGGGTTTCAATGAGCAGTTCTTC; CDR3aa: CASSSPGQGFNEQFF
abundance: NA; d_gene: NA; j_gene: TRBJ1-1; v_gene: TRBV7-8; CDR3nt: TGTGCCAGCAGCCCGGGGCTGAAGCGTGGAGCTTTCTTT; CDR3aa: CASSPGLKRGAFF
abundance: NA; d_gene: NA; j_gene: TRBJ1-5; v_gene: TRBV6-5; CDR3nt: TGTGCCAGCAGTTGGGGGTCCCCCGGAAGCAATCAGCCCCAGCATTTT; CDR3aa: CASSWGSPGSNQPQHF
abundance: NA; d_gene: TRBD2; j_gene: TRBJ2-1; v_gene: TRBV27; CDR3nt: TGTGCCAGCAGGGTCGGGAGACTAGCGGCGGGAGAGCAGTTCTTC; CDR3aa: CASRVGRLAAGEQFF
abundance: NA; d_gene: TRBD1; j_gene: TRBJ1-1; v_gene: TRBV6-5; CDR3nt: TGTGCCAGCAGTTACTCTGGGACAGGGAACACTGAAGCTTTCTTT; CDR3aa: CASSYSGTGNTEAFF
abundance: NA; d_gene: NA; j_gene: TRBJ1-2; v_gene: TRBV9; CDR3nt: TGTGCCAGCAGCGGCGGCCCAGAGAATGGCTACACCTTC; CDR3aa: CASSGGPENGYTF
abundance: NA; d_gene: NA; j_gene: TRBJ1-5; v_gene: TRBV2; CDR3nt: TGTGCCACCAAGCGCGATAGCAATCAGCCCCAGCATTTT; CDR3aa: CATKRDSNQPQHF
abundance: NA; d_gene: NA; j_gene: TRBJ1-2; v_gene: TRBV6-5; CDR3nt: TGTGCCAGCAGGGTCGTCTTAGGCGCTTATGGCTACACCTTC; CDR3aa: CASRVVLGAYGYTF
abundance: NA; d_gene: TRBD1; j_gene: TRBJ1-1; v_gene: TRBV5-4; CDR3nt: TGTGCCAGCAGCACGGACAGGGTAAGGAACACTGAAGCTTTCTTT; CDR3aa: CASSTDRVRNTEAFF
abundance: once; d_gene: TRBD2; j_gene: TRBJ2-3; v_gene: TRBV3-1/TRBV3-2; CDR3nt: TGTGCCAGCAGCCAATCCGGGACTAACACAGATACGCAGTATTTT; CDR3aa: CASSQSGTNTDTQYF